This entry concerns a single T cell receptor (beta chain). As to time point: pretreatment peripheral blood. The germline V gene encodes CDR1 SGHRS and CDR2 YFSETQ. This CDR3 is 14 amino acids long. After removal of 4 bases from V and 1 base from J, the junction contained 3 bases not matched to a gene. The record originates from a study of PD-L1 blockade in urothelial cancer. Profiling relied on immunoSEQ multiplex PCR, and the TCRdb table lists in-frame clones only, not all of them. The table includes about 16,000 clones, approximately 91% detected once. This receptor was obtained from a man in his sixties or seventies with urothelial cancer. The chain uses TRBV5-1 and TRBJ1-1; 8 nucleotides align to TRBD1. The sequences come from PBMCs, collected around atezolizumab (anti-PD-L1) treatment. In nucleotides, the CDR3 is TGCGCCAGCAGCCCCGGGACAGGGAACACTGAAGCTTTCTTT. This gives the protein CASSPGTGNTEAFF.